These 9 T cell receptor beta chains were sequenced from one sample in a study of blood T cell repertoires in COVID-19. Generated by immunoSEQ multiplex PCR, the TCRdb table keeps only in-frame clones and is missing some. The sample has under 200,000 clones, about 88% seen once; the top ten hold 0.99%. Source material: peripheral blood. The receptors here all came from a man younger than 30 with acute or convalescent COVID-19.

The chain links TRBV30 to TRBJ1-6; TRBD1 matches at 8 bases. This CDR3 is 17 amino acids long. The germline V gene encodes CDR1 GTSNPN and CDR2 SVGIG (reference sequence). Unmatched junction bases numbered 6, after V lost 2 bases and J lost 0 bases. The CDR3 sequence is CAWSPRQGNSYNSPLHF. The CDR3 coding sequence is TGTGCCTGGAGTCCTAGACAGGGGAACTCCTATAATTCACCCCTCCACTTT.

The DNA of the CDR3 is TGCGCCAGCAGCCTGATATGGGACAGCGAGCAGTTCTTC. Its translation: CASSLIWDSEQFF. The chain carries TRBV5-1 and TRBJ2-1, with TRBD1 identical over 7 bases. The CDR3 runs to 13 residues. The trim removed 4 bases at V and 10 bases at J, leaving 8 bases unmatched. Germline V gene lookup returns CDR1 SGHRS and CDR2 YFSETQ.

The rearrangement joins TRBV7-3 to TRBJ2-5, with a possible D match to TRBD2 (5 bases). CDR1 SGHTA and CDR2 FQGTGA come from the germline V gene. V was pared by 2 bases and J by 5 bases, with 15 bases between. The length of the CDR3 is 15 residues. CDR3 amino acids: CASSLSHTPGETQYF. Written as DNA, the CDR3 is TGTGCCAGCAGCTTATCACACACACCGGGGGAGACCCAGTACTTC.

The V call is TRBV15, the J call TRBJ2-1; D gene uncertain. Germline assignment: CDR1 LNHNV and CDR2 YYDKDF (reference sequence). Trimming shortened V by 4 bases and J by 8 bases, and 18 bases separated the two germline ends. This CDR3 is built from 15 residues. For the CDR3, the DNA is TGTGCCACCAGCAACCCCCCCTCCAGCGCTCATGAGCAGTTCTTC. It encodes CATSNPPSSAHEQFF.

The chain couples TRBV7-3 to TRBJ2-2; 7 bases align to TRBD1. Germline assignment: CDR1 SGHTA and CDR2 FQGTGA. Trimming removed 2 bases from V and 7 bases from J; junction bases left unmatched: 7. The CDR3 is 15 amino acids. This chain's CDR3 is CASSLQQQGFGELFF. The CDR3 nucleotides are TGTGCCAGCAGCTTACAGCAACAGGGGTTCGGGGAGCTGTTTTTT.

This rearrangement joins TRBV7-3 to TRBJ2-1; maybe TRBD2 (6 bases). Per germline, CDR1 SGHTA and CDR2 FQGTGA. This CDR3 contains 13 residues. Trimming left V 7 bases short and J 6 bases short, with 13 bases between. The CDR3 nucleotides are TGTGCCAGCAACAACGGAGCGGGCAATGAGCAGTTCTTC. It translates to CASNNGAGNEQFF.

The gene calls are TRBV29-1 and TRBJ1-2; no clear D. The CDR3 has 13 amino acids. CDR1 is SQVTM and CDR2 is ANQGSEA in the germline V gene. V lost 7 bases to trimming and J lost 4 bases, with 16 bases between them. The CDR3: CSARIGRSYGYTF. The CDR3, as DNA: TGCAGCGCCCGGATCGGGAGAAGCTATGGCTACACCTTC.

The chain is built from TRBV2 and TRBJ1-5; TRBD1 aligns across 10 bases. The trim removed 4 bases at V and 3 bases at J, leaving 3 bases unmatched. Germline values: CDR1 SNHLY, CDR2 FYNNEI. The CDR3 is made up of 15 amino acids. The CDR3 here is CASSVRQGANQPQHF. The CDR3 nucleotides read TGTGCCAGCAGTGTAAGACAGGGGGCCAATCAGCCCCAGCATTTT.

This chain connects TRBV2 to TRBJ2-7; D gene ambiguous. This CDR3 contains 16 residues. From germline, CDR1 is SNHLY and CDR2 FYNNEI. Deletions cut 7 bases from V and 0 bases from J, with 19 bases between. For the CDR3, the DNA is TGTGCCAGCACCCCCGTATCTGCTTACAGCTCCTACGAGCAGTACTTC. Translation: CASTPVSAYSSYEQYF.